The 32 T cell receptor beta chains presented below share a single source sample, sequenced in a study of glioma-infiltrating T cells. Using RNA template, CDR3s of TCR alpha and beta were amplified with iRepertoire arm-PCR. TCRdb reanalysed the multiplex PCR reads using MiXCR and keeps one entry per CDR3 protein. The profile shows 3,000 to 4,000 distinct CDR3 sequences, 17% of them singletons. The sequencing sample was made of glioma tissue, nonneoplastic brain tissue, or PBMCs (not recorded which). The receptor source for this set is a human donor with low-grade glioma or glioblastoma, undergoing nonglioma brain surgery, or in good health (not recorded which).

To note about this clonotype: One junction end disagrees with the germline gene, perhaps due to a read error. The CDR3 reads CAISDYRMNTLAFF. The DNA of the CDR3 is TGTGCCATCAGTGACTACAGGATGAACACTTTAGCTTTCTTT. This chain connects TRBV6-1 to TRBJ1-1, with D tentatively TRBD1 (5 bases). Germline V gene data show CDR1 as MNHNS and CDR2 as SASEGT. CDR3 length: 14 residues.

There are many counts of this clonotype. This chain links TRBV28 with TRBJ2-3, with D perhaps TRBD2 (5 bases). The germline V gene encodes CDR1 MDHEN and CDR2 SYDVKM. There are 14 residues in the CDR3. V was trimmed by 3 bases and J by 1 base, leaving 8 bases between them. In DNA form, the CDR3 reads TGTGCCAGCAGTTTTCTTAGCGGCACAGATACGCAGTATTTT. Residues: CASSFLSGTDTQYF.

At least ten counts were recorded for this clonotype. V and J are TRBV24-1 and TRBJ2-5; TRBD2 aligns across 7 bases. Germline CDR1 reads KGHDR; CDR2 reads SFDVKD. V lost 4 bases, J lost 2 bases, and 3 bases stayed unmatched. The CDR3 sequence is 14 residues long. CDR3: CATSDPGLQETQYF. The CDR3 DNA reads TGTGCCACCAGTGACCCGGGACTACAAGAGACCCAGTACTTC.

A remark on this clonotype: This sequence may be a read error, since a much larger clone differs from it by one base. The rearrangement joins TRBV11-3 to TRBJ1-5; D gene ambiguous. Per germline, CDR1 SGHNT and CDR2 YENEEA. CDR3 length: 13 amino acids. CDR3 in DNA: TGTGCCAGCAGCTTAGAGGCTTATCAGCCCCGGCATTTT. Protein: CASSLEAYQPRHF.

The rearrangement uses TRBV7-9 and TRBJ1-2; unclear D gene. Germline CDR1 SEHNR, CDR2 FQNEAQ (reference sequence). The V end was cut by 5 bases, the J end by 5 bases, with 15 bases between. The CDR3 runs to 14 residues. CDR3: CASSRPGRVYGYTF. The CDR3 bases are TGTGCCAGCAGCCGCCCCGGCAGAGTATATGGCTACACCTTC. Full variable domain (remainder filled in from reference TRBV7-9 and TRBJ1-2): DTGVSQNPRHKITKRGQNVTFRCDPISEHNRLYWYRQTLGQGPEFLTYFQNEAQLEKSRLLSDRFSAERPKGSFSTLEIQRTEQGDSAMYLCASSRPGRVYGYTFGSGTRLTVV.

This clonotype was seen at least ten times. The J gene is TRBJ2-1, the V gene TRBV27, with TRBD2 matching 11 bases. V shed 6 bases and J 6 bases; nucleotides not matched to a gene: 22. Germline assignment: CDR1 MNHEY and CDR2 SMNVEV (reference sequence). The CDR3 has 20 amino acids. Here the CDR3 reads CASSAKTYSGGANHRNEQFF. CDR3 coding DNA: TGTGCCAGCAGCGCCAAGACCTATAGCGGGGGGGCAAATCACCGCAATGAGCAGTTCTTC.

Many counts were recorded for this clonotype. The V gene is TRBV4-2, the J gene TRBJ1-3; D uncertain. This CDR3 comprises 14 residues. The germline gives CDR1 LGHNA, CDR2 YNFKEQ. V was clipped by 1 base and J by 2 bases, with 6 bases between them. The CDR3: CASSQVEAGNTIYF. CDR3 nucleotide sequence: TGTGCCAGCAGCCAAGTTGAAGCTGGAAACACCATATATTTT.

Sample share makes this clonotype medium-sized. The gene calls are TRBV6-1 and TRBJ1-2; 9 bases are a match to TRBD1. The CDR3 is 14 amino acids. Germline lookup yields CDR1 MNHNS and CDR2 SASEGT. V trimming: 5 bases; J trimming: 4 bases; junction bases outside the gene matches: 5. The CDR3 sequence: CASSSKTGGYGYTF. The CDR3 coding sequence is TGTGCCAGCAGTTCCAAGACAGGGGGCTATGGCTACACCTTC.

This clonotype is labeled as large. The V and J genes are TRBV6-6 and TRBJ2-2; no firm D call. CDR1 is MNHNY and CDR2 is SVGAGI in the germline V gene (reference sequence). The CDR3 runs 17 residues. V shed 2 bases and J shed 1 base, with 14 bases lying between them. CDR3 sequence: CASSYAVWVLNTGELFF. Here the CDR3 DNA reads TGTGCCAGCAGTTACGCCGTGTGGGTATTGAACACCGGGGAGCTGTTTTTT.

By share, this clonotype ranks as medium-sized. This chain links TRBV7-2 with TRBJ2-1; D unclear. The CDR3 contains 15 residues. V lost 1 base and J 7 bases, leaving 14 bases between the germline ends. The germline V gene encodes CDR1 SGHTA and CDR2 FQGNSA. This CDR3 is CASSLGTAPGNEQFF. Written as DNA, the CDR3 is TGTGCCAGCAGCTTAGGGACCGCTCCTGGAAATGAGCAGTTCTTC.

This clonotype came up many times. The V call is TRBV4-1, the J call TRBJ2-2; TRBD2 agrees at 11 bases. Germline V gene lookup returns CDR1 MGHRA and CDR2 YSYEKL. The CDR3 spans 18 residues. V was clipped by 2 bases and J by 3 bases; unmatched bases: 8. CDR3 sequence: CASSQPGLAVGHTGELFF. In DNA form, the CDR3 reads TGCGCCAGCAGCCAACCGGGACTAGCGGTGGGTCACACCGGGGAGCTGTTTTTT.

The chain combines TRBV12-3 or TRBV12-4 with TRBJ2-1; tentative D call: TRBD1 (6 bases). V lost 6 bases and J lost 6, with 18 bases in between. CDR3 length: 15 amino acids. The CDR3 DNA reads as TGTGCCAGCAGCCCCGCCAGGGGATCCCGCAATGAGCAGTTCTTC. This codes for CASSPARGSRNEQFF.

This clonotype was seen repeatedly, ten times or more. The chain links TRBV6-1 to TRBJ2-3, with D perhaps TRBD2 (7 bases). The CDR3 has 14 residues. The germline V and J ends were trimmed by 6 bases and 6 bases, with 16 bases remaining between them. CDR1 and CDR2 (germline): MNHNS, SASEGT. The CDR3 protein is CASSNARGADTQYF. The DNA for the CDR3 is TGTGCCAGCAGCAACGCCCGGGGGGCGGATACGCAGTATTTT.

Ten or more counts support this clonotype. CDR3 sequence (DNA): TGTGCCAGCAGCTTACTAGCGGGGGGGCCAGCAGATACGCAGTATTTT. Its translation is CASSLLAGGPADTQYF. The gene calls are TRBV7-2 and TRBJ2-3; the match to TRBD2 covers 12 bases. Germline CDR1 SGHTA, CDR2 FQGNSA. The CDR3 contains 16 residues. V lost 2 bases to trimming and J lost 4 bases; unmatched junction nucleotides: 4.

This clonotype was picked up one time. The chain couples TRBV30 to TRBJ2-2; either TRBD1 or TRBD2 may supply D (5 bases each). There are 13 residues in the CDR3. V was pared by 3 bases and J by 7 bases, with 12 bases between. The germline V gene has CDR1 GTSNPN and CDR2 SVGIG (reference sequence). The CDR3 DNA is TGTGCCTGGAGAGGGACCTGGGACGGGGAGCTGTTTTTT. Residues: CAWRGTWDGELFF.

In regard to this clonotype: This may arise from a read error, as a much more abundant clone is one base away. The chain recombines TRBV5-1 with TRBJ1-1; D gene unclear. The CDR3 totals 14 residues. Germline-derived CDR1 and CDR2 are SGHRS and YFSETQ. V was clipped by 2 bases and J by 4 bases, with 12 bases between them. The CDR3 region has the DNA TGCGCCAGCAGCTTTGGGAGTTCGAGCACTGAAGCTTTCTTT. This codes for CASSFGSSSTEAFF.

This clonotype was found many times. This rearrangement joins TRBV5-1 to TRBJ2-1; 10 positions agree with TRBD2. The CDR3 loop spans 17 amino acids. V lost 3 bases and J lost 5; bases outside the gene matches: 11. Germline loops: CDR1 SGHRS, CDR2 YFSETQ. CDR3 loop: CASSSTLGAGGNNEQFF. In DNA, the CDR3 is TGCGCCAGCAGCTCAACCCTCGGAGCGGGGGGGAACAATGAGCAGTTCTTC.

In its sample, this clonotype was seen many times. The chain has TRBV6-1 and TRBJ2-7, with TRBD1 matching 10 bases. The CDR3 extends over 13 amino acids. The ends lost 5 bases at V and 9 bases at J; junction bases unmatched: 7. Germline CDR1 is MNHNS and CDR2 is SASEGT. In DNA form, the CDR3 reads TGTGCCAGCAGTTGGGGACAGGGGTTGTCGCAGTACGTC. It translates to CASSWGQGLSQYV.

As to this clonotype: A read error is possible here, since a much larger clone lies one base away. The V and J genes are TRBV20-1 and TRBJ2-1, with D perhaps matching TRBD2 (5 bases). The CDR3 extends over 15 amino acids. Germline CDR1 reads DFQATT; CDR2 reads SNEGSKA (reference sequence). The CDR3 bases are TGCAGTGCCCGGGGTAGCCGAGCATCCTACAATGAGGAGTTCTTC. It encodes CSARGSRASYNEEFF.

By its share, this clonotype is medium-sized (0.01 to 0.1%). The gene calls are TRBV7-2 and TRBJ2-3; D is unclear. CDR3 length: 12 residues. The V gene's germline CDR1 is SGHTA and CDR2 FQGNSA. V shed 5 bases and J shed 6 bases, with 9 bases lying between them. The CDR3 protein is CASSPYGDTQYF. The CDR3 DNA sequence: TGTGCCAGCAGCCCTTATGGGGATACGCAGTATTTT.

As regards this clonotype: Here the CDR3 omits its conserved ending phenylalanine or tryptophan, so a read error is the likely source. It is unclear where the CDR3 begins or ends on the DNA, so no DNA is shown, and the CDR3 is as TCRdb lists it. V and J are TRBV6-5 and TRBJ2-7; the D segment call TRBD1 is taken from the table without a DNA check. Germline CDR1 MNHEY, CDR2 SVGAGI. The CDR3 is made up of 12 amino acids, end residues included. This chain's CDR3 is CASSYQGQDTLY.

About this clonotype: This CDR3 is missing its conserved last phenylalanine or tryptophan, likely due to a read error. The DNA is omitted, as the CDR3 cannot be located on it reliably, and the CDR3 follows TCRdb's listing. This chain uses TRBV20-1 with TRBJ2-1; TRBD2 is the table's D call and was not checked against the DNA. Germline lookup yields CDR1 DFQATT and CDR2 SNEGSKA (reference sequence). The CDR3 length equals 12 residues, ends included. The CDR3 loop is CSASRASGGKFL.

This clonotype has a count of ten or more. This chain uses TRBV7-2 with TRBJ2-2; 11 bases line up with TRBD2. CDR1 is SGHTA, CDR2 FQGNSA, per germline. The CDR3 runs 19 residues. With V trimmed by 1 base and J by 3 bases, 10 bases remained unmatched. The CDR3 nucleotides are TGTGCCAGCAGCTTAGTAGCGGGGGGGCCGGTTTCTTACACCGGGGAGCTGTTTTTT. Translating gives CASSLVAGGPVSYTGELFF.

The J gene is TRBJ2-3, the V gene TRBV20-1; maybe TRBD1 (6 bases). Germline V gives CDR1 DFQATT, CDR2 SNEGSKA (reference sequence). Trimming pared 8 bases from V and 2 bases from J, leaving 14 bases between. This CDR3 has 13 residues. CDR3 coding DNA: TGCAGTTCCGGGACAAGCCCCACAGATACGCAGTATTTT. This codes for CSSGTSPTDTQYF.

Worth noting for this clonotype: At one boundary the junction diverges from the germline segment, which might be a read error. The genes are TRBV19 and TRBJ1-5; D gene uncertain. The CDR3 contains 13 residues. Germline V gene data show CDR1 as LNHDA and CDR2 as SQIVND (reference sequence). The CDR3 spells CASSLWAKQPHHF. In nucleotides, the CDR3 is TGTGCCAGTAGCCTTTGGGCGAAACAGCCCCATCATTTT.

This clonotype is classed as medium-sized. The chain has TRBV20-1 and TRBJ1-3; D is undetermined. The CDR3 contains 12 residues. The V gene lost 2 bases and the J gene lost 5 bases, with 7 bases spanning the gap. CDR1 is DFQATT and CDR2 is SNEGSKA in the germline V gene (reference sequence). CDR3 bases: TGCAGTGCTAGACTAAACCGAAACACCATATATTTT. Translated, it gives CSARLNRNTIYF.

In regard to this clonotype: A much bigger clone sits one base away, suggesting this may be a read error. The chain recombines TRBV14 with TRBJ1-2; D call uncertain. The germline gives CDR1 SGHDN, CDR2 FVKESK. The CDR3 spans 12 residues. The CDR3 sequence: CASGQGGIGYTF. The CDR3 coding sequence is TGTGCCAGCGGCCAAGGAGGGATTGGCTACACCTTC.

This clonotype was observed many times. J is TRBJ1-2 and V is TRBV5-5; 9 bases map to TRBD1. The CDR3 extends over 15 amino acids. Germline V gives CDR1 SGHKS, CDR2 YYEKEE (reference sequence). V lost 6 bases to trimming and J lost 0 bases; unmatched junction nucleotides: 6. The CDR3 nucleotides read TGTGCCAGCACCGTACAGGGGGCGACTAACTATGGCTACACCTTC. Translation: CASTVQGATNYGYTF.

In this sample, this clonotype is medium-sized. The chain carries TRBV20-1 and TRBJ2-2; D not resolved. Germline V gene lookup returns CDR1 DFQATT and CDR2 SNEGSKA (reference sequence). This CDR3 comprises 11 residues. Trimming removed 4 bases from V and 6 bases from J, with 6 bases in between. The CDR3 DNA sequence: TGCAGTGCTAACGACGCCGGGGAGCTGTTTTTT. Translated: CSANDAGELFF.

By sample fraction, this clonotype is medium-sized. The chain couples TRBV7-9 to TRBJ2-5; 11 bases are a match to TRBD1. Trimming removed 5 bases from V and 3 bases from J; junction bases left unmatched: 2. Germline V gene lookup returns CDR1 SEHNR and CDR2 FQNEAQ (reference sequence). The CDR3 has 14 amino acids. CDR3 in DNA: TGTGCCAGCAGCCGGACAGGGGGCGAAGAGACCCAGTACTTC. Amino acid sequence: CASSRTGGEETQYF.

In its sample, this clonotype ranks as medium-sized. The CDR3, as DNA: TGTGCCAGCAGCTTACTCCGAGACACTGAAGCTTTCTTT. Translating gives CASSLLRDTEAFF. The J gene is TRBJ1-1, the V gene TRBV7-3, with no clear D. The CDR3 totals 13 residues. Deletions cut 2 bases from V and 3 bases from J, with 7 bases between. Germline V gene lookup returns CDR1 SGHTA and CDR2 FQGTGA.

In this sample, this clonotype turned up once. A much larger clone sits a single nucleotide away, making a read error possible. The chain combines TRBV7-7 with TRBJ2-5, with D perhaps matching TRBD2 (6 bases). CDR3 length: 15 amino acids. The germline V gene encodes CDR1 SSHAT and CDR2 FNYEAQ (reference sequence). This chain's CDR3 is CASGPAWGEQETQYF. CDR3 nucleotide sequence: TGTGCTAGCGGCCCAGCTTGGGGGGAACAAGAGACCCAGTACTTC.